These 16 T cell receptor beta chains came from one sample sequenced in a study of T cell responses to AZD1222 COVID-19 vaccine. This table comes from immunoSEQ multiplex PCR, and its TCRdb copy is limited to in-frame clones, with some not included. The sample carries 80,000 to 90,000 clones, around 92% recorded once. Material: peripheral blood, obtained on day 0 of AZD1222 vaccination. The source of these receptors is an adult in good health.

The chain carries TRBV3-1 (or the pseudogene TRBV3-2) and TRBJ2-3, with 7 bases that match TRBD1. The germline CDR1 and CDR2 sequences are LGHDT and YNNKEL (reference sequence). This CDR3 comprises 14 residues. V lost 2 bases, J lost 3 bases, and 2 bases stayed unmatched. This CDR3 reads CASSQQTGTDTQYF. CDR3 in DNA: TGTGCCAGCAGCCAACAGACAGGGACAGATACGCAGTATTTT.

Points on this clone: The junction shows a germline mismatch at one end, possibly a read error. The chain joins TRBV7-6 to TRBJ2-2, with 10 bases matching TRBD2. The CDR3 runs 17 residues. In germline, CDR1 is SGHVS, CDR2 FNYEAQ. Here the CDR3 reads CASSFRAGGTKTGELFF. CDR3 DNA: TGTGCCAGCAGCTTCCGAGCGGGAGGGACGAAGACCGGGGAGCTGTTTTTT.

This chain uses TRBV4-1 with TRBJ1-1; tentative D call: TRBD1 (5 bases). V lost 0 bases to trimming and J lost 6 bases, with 20 bases between them. The CDR3 spans 17 residues. Germline V gives CDR1 MGHRA, CDR2 YSYEKL. CDR3 loop: CASSQDPTGTQSSEAFF. In nucleotides, the CDR3 is TGCGCCAGCAGCCAAGATCCTACGGGGACGCAATCCTCTGAAGCTTTCTTT.

The V call is TRBV3-1 (or the pseudogene TRBV3-2), the J call TRBJ2-1; TRBD2 matches at 12 bases. V trimming: 4 bases; J trimming: 3 bases; junction bases outside the gene matches: 1. Germline CDR1 reads LGHDT; CDR2 reads YNNKEL (reference sequence). The CDR3 runs 15 residues. The CDR3 is CASSRLAGDYNEQFF. Here the CDR3 DNA reads TGTGCCAGCAGCCGACTAGCGGGAGACTACAATGAGCAGTTCTTC.

The chain is built from TRBV4-2 and TRBJ1-3; no firm D call. Deletions cut 1 base from V and 0 bases from J, with 4 bases between. Germline V lookup: CDR1 LGHNA, CDR2 YNFKEQ. CDR3 size: 14 residues. CDR3 amino acids: CASSQGDSGNTIYF. CDR3 DNA: TGTGCCAGCAGCCAAGGAGACTCTGGAAACACCATATATTTT.

This chain joins TRBV4-2 and TRBJ2-7; D perhaps matches TRBD1 (6 bases). The ends were cut back, 4 bases at V and 1 base at J, with 14 bases in the middle. The CDR3 runs 15 residues. Germline CDR1 LGHNA, CDR2 YNFKEQ. CDR3 amino acids: CASSPAAQGSYEQYF. In DNA form, the CDR3 reads TGTGCCAGCAGCCCGGCGGCACAGGGTTCCTACGAGCAGTACTTC.

CDR3 in amino acids: CATREIPESTDTQYF. In nucleotides, the CDR3 is TGTGCCACCCGCGAAATCCCGGAAAGCACAGATACGCAGTATTTT. This chain uses TRBV10-3 with TRBJ2-3; no definite D call. This CDR3 comprises 15 residues. V was shortened by 10 bases and J by 0 bases, with 17 bases between the two germline ends. Germline values: CDR1 ENHRY, CDR2 SYGVKD.

This chain uses TRBV18 with TRBJ1-6; D is ambiguous. Per the germline V gene, CDR1 is KGHSH and CDR2 is LQKENI. V lost 2 bases and J 8 bases, leaving 19 bases between the germline ends. The CDR3 length is 17 residues. The chain's CDR3 is CASSPGQVPARDSPLHF. CDR3 DNA sequence: TGTGCCAGCTCACCAGGGCAGGTTCCAGCGAGAGATTCACCCCTCCACTTT.

The chain uses TRBV20-1 and TRBJ2-2, with 7 nucleotides matching TRBD2. This CDR3 contains 16 residues. Germline V CDR1 and CDR2: DFQATT, SNEGSKA (reference sequence). Trimming took 3 bases from V and 1 from J; bases not matched to a gene: 8. The CDR3 DNA is TGCAGTGCTAGTTCTCCGGAGCGGGAGAACACCGGGGAGCTGTTTTTT. Residues: CSASSPERENTGELFF.

This chain links TRBV24-1 with TRBJ2-5; D may be TRBD1 (6 bases). CDR3 size: 16 residues. Germline CDR1 KGHDR, CDR2 SFDVKD. The germline V and J ends were trimmed by 3 bases and 2 bases, with 15 bases remaining between them. The DNA of the CDR3 is TGTGCCACCAGTGATATGGGAGCCGGGACACAAGAGACCCAGTACTTC. It translates to CATSDMGAGTQETQYF.

CDR3 region: CASTPRVAGYNEQFF. CDR3 in DNA: TGTGCCAGCACCCCACGGGTTGCGGGGTACAATGAGCAGTTCTTC. This rearrangement joins TRBV6-2 or TRBV6-3 to TRBJ2-1, with D tentatively TRBD2 (6 bases). Germline CDR1 is MNHEY and CDR2 is SVGEGT. Trimming left V 7 bases short and J 4 bases short, with 17 bases between. The CDR3 length is 15 residues.

The chain is built from TRBV4-2 and TRBJ1-2, with D possibly being TRBD1 (5 bases). Germline V gene data show CDR1 as LGHNA and CDR2 as YNFKEQ. This CDR3 comprises 13 residues. V dropped 1 base and J dropped 5 bases, with 8 bases sitting between them. CDR3 DNA: TGTGCCAGCAGCCAAGGGGGCGGTTATGGCTACACCTTC. Translated: CASSQGGGYGYTF.

DNA of the CDR3: TGTGCCAGCAGTTCGAGGTGGACTGAAGCTTTCTTT. Residues: CASSSRWTEAFF. This sequence joins TRBV27 and TRBJ1-1, with no clear D. This CDR3 has 12 amino acids. Looked up from germline, CDR1 is MNHEY and CDR2 is SMNVEV (reference sequence). Between the trimmed V and J ends, which lost 4 bases and 5 bases, there was a span of 8 bases.

The J gene is TRBJ1-4, the V gene TRBV30, with 8 positions matching TRBD1. The CDR3 runs to 13 residues. The germline gives CDR1 GTSNPN, CDR2 SVGIG (reference sequence). V lost 2 bases to trimming and J lost 7 bases; unmatched junction nucleotides: 3. The CDR3 DNA reads TGTGCCTGGAGTCAGGGGGCAGGTGAAAAACTGTTTTTT. Translation: CAWSQGAGEKLFF. Variable domain in full (rest from reference TRBV30 and TRBJ1-4): SQTIHQWPATLVQPVGSPLSLECTVEGTSNPNLYWYRQAAGRGLQLLFYSVGIGQISSEVPQNLSASRPQDRQFILSSKKLLLSDSGFYLCAWSQGAGEKLFFGSGTQLSVL.

The V call is TRBV4-1, the J call TRBJ2-1, with 10 bases lining up with TRBD2. The CDR3 is 17 amino acids. From germline, CDR1 is MGHRA and CDR2 YSYEKL. J lost 6 bases, V lost 0 bases, and 8 bases had no gene match. The CDR3 spells CASSQDPHSGRVNEQFF. The CDR3 DNA reads TGCGCCAGCAGCCAAGATCCCCACAGCGGGAGGGTCAATGAGCAGTTCTTC.

The chain combines TRBV5-1 with TRBJ2-7, with D possibly being TRBD1 (5 bases). V gave up 0 bases and J gave up 4 bases, with 11 bases separating them. CDR1 is SGHRS and CDR2 is YFSETQ in the germline V gene. The CDR3 contains 14 residues. The CDR3: CASSLGQNTYEQYF. The CDR3 coding sequence is TGCGCCAGCAGCTTGGGACAGAACACTTACGAGCAGTACTTC.